The clone carrying this TCR beta chain was detected ten times or more. The antigen remains undetermined. CDR1 MDHEN and CDR2 SYDVKM come from the germline V gene. This CDR3 region has 13 residues. The V end lost 5 bases, the J end lost 9 bases, and 14 bases lay between the germline ends. Conversion of TCR transcripts into cDNA relied on 5'RACE template switching, which added a universal primer site and UMIs. MiXCR was run by TCRdb on the 5' RACE reads, yielding one entry per CDR3 protein. The sample lists about 110,000 distinct CDR3 sequences; approximately 8.4% were seen once. The data originate from a study of T cells after yellow fever vaccination. Turning to the study itself: For low cell numbers, libraries were made with SMART-Seq v4 Ultra Low Input.

Findings and limits, study-wide: Clonotypes shared by both compartments, CD4 and CD8, made up a small share. The study re-detected most primary-vaccination clones after the booster (around 96% CD4, 85% to 90% CD8).

The specimen was CD8+ T cells sorted from PBMCs, collected 45 days after the yellow fever booster vaccination. The sequence came from a man between 25 and 39 years old who received the YFV17D yellow fever vaccine. The chain employs TRBV28 and TRBJ2-1, with D unresolved. The CDR3 reads CASSPRAIGEQFF. CDR3 nucleotides: TGTGCCAGCAGTCCCCGGGCCATCGGTGAGCAGTTCTTC.